The clone carrying this T cell receptor beta chain was seen once. These data originate in a study of blood T cell repertoires in COVID-19. Study as a whole: T cells, B-cell-depleted T cells, or PBMCs provided the cDNA or gDNA that served as material.

The CDR3 covers 13 residues. CDR1 is MNHEY and CDR2 is SVGEGT in the germline V gene. V trimming: 5 bases; J trimming: 2 bases; junction bases outside the gene matches: 3. The cohort comprised adults aged 18 to 89 years residing in approximately 25 US areas. Participant reports of clinical history set cohort assignment. In the original analysis: Reference gene primer amplification yielded estimated nucleated cell counts. Here immunoSEQ multiplex PCR was the method, and the copy in TCRdb shows in-frame clones only, minus some. The DNA was the basis for D and trimming; V, J and clone size are from that table. This sample has under 350,000 clones, with approximately 83% found just once.

The gene calls are TRBV6-2 or TRBV6-3 and TRBJ2-7; 7 bases map to TRBD1. This receptor was obtained from a woman aged 40 to 55 with acute COVID-19. Sequencing used PBMCs or T cells enriched from blood (not recorded which). CDR3 DNA: TGTGCCAGCAGTGAGGGACAGACCTACGAGCAGTACTTC. Its translation is CASSEGQTYEQYF.